The T cell receptor beta chain described here comes from a study of blood T cell repertoires in COVID-19. Generated by immunoSEQ multiplex PCR, the TCRdb table keeps only in-frame clones and is missing some. The table lists roughly 230,000 clones, approximately 81% of them singletons. This CDR3 has 13 amino acids. V was clipped by 7 bases and J by 2 bases; unmatched bases: 4. CDR1 is SNHLY and CDR2 is FYNNEI in the germline V gene. The rearrangement uses TRBV2 and TRBJ2-5; 7 nucleotides agree with TRBD1. The sample was peripheral blood. The TCR sequence derives from a woman aged 80 or older with acute or convalescent COVID-19. As DNA, the CDR3 is TGTGCCAGCATGGGACAGTATCAAGAGACCCAGTACTTC. It translates to CASMGQYQETQYF.